This T cell receptor (beta chain) was identified during a study of cytomegalovirus exposure and HLA in healthy donors. This clone was recorded once. Using immunoSEQ multiplex PCR, the repertoire was profiled, and TCRdb retains in-frame clones only, with some absent. The sample consists of more than 95,000 clones, around 94% of them appearing once. CDR3 size: 15 residues. Germline lookup yields CDR1 SNHLY and CDR2 FYNNEI. Trimming cost V 7 bases and J 0 bases, with 13 bases left between them. The receptor's source is a woman between 18 and 30 years old in good health and CMV-seronegative. The specimen sequenced was PBMCs. This sequence joins TRBV2 and TRBJ1-3; D gene ambiguous. The CDR3, as DNA: TGTGCCAGCAACGATGGGCTTAGCTCTGGAAACACCATATATTTT. Translation: CASNDGLSSGNTIYF.